This T cell receptor (beta chain) appears in the sequencing data of a study of blood T cell repertoires in COVID-19. Study as a whole: Collection of acute and convalescent COVID-19 samples took place in the United States, Italy and Spain. PBMCs, B-cell-depleted T cells, or T cells were the source of the cDNA or gDNA that made up the material.

As processed by the authors: How many nucleated cells were present was estimated from reference gene primer amplification. Using immunoSEQ multiplex PCR, the repertoire was profiled, and TCRdb retains in-frame clones only, with some absent. From that table come the V and J calls and clone size; the DNA was used to work out D and trimming. This table has about 120,000 clones, about four fifths appearing once. Trimming pared 7 bases from V and 3 bases from J, leaving 12 bases between. The CDR3 consists of 13 residues. Per the germline V gene, CDR1 is SGHTA and CDR2 is FQGNSA. The chain uses TRBV7-2 and TRBJ1-2; D not resolved. Sequenced: peripheral blood. The origin of this receptor is a woman in her 70s with acute or convalescent COVID-19. For the CDR3, the DNA is TGTGCCAGCAAACAATCCGTGGACTATGGCTACACCTTC. The encoded protein is CASKQSVDYGYTF.